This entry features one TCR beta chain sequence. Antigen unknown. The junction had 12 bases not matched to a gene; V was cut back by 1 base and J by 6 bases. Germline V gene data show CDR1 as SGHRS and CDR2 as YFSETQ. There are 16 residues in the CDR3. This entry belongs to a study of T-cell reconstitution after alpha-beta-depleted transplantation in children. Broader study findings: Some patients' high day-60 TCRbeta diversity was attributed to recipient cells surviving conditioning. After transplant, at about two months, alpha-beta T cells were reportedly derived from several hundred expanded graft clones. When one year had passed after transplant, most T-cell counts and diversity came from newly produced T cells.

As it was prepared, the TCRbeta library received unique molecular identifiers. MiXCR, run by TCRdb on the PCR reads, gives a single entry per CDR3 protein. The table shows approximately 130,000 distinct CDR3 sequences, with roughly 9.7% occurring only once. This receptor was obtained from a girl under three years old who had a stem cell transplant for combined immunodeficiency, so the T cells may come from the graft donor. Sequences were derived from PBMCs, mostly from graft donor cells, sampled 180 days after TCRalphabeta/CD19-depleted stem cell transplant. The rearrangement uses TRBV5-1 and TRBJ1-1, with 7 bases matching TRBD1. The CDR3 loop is CASSLLGTVISSEAFF. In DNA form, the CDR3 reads TGCGCCAGCAGCTTGCTCGGGACAGTTATATCATCTGAAGCTTTCTTT.